The clone carrying this T cell receptor (beta chain) was seen a few times. Antigen specificity is unknown. What was amplified from RNA transcripts were TCR beta CDR3 regions. Initially, a first-round RT-PCR of the TCR CDR3 employed the HTBI primer set. One entry per CDR3 protein, called by TCRdb with MiXCR from the multiplex PCR reads. The table has under 200,000 distinct CDR3 sequences, less than 10% seen once. The data originate from a study of T cells in Graves' hyperthyroidism and ophthalmopathy. Notes on the study in general: A model using 13 V-J features told ophthalmopathy apart from stable hyperthyroidism.

CDR3 size: 19 residues. Germline V lookup: CDR1 SGHDT, CDR2 YYEEEE. J lost 4 bases, V lost 1 base, and 12 bases had no gene match. Criteria for exclusion of patients were uncontrolled infection, other autoimmune disease, pregnancy or lactation. The V call is TRBV5-6, the J call TRBJ2-5, with 14 bases aligning to TRBD2. The sequencing sample was made of blood. This clonotype was obtained from a woman between 18 and 30 years old with Graves' hyperthyroidism that later progressed to Graves' ophthalmopathy. The DNA of the CDR3 is TGTGCCAGCAGCTTGAATATCGGGACTAGCGGGAGTTTTTCAGAGACCCAGTACTTC. It specifies CASSLNIGTSGSFSETQYF.